These T cell receptor beta chains were read from a single sample in a study of blood T cell repertoires in COVID-19. Some clones are missing from TCRdb's copy, which holds only in-frame ones; the method was immunoSEQ multiplex PCR. The profile shows 150,000 to 200,000 clones, under 90% of them singletons. The sequenced material came from peripheral blood. The source of these receptors is a person aged 70 to 80 with COVID-19, enrolled during active disease. The CDR3 runs from the conserved cysteine through the conserved F or W. A D gene is named only where the DNA matches it firmly.

TRBV6-1	TRBJ2-7	NA	CASSEARGIGSSYEQYF
TRBV27	TRBJ2-3	NA	CASRSPSSPQDTQYF
TRBV7-8	TRBJ1-2	TRBD1	CASSLVPGDSYGYTF
TRBV11-2	TRBJ1-1	NA	CASSLDRQGDTEAFF
TRBV5-5	TRBJ1-2	NA	CASSRQTNYGYTF
TRBV24-1	TRBJ1-2	NA	CATSATGPPENTF
TRBV6-1	TRBJ2-1	TRBD2	CASSDRASGGVPGNEQFF
TRBV2	TRBJ2-1	NA	CASSERLAGEQFF
TRBV7-2	TRBJ2-7	NA	CASSLASQSASSEQYF
TRBV14	TRBJ1-6	TRBD1	CASSRPVRGLDSPLHF
TRBV5-1	TRBJ1-2	TRBD1	CASSYRTGGVYGYTF
TRBV5-1	TRBJ2-5	NA	CASSAYSTEETQYF
TRBV5-4	TRBJ2-7	TRBD1	CASSPSPTAGTGTYEQYF
TRBV19	TRBJ2-5	TRBD2	CASGPGLAGQTQYF
TRBV19	TRBJ1-1	NA	CASSTSGPNTEAFF
TRBV11-2	TRBJ2-7	NA	CASSLDRAGMGEQYF
TRBV5-1	TRBJ2-1	NA	CASSLGGSSYNEQFF
TRBV30	TRBJ1-5	NA	CAWSTQGNQPQHF
TRBV19	TRBJ1-4	NA	CASSIGAGREKLFF
TRBV25-1	TRBJ1-5	NA	CASSGHSHRVSNQPQHF
TRBV5-4	TRBJ2-7	TRBD1	CASSLGQGATDITQYF
TRBV29-1	TRBJ2-7	NA	CSVEESRGHSYEQYF
TRBV5-4	TRBJ1-6	NA	CASSKDTSSYNSPLHF
TRBV10-3	TRBJ2-7	TRBD1	CAIRGQASSSYEQYF
TRBV9	TRBJ1-4	NA	CARGREKLFF
TRBV28	TRBJ2-1	TRBD2	CASSSLAGAELDEQFF
TRBV7-7	TRBJ2-7	NA	CASSLEAGDYEQYF
TRBV14	TRBJ2-1	TRBD1	CASSRDRGYNEQFF
TRBV30	TRBJ2-2	NA	CAWSTLAGVGSGELFF
TRBV6-2/TRBV6-3	TRBJ2-3	NA	CASSTYARESTDTQYF
TRBV2	TRBJ2-5	NA	CASSRSGQETQYF
TRBV30	TRBJ1-3	NA	CAWSEGVTGNTIYF
TRBV5-1	TRBJ2-1	TRBD1	CASSRDRGYNEQFF
TRBV5-1	TRBJ2-5	TRBD1	CASSITGGRETQYF
TRBV27	TRBJ1-1	TRBD1	CASSWGTENTEAFF
TRBV6-2/TRBV6-3	TRBJ2-7	TRBD2	CASSYSGTRGEQYF
TRBV20-1	TRBJ1-4	NA	CSASLGDSTTNEKLFF
TRBV3-1/TRBV3-2	TRBJ1-6	NA	CASSPVLDNSPLHF
TRBV5-1	TRBJ1-1	NA	CASSFGGNTEAFF
TRBV19	TRBJ2-1	TRBD2	CASSTQRGGLTFEQFF
TRBV28	TRBJ1-5	NA	CASSLPGLPQHF
TRBV6-5	TRBJ2-7	NA	CASSYSWRSISYEQYF
TRBV7-9	TRBJ2-2	TRBD1	CASRVGTASGELFF
TRBV7-2	TRBJ1-5	TRBD1	CASSSQGARGNQPQHF
TRBV6-2/TRBV6-3	TRBJ2-1	TRBD1	CASSYFPTGRSYNEQFF
TRBV28	TRBJ2-1	TRBD2	CASSLSGGPYNEQFF
TRBV18	TRBJ2-3	TRBD2	CASSPGLAEDTQYF
TRBV6-1	TRBJ2-7	NA	CASSDRAGNKNEQYF